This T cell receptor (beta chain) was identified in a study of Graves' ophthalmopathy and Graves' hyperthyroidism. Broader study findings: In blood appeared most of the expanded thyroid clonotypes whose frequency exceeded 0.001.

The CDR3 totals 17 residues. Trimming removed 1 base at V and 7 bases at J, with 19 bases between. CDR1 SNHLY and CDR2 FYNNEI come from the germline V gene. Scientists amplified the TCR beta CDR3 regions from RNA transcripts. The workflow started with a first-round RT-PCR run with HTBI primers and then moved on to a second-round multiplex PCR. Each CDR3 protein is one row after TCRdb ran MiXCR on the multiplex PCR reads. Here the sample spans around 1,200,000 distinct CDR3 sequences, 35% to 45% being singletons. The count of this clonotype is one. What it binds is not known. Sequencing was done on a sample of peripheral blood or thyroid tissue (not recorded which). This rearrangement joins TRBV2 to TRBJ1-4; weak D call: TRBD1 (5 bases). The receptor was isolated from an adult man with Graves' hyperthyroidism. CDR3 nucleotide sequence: TGTGCCAGCAGTGAAGTGCGGGGGAGCCGTCTTGGTGAAAAACTGTTTTTT. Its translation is CASSEVRGSRLGEKLFF.